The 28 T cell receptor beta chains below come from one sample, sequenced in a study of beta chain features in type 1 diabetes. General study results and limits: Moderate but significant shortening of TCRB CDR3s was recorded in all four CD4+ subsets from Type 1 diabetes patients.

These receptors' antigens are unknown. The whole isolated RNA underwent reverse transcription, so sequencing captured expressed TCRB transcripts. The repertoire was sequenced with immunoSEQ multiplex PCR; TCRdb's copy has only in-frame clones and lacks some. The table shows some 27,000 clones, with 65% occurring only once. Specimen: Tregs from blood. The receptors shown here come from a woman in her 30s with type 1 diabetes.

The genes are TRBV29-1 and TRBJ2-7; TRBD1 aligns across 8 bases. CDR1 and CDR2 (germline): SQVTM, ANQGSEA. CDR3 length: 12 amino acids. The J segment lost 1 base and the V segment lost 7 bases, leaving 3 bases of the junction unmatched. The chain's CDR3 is CSAGQVSYEQYF. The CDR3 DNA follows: TGCAGCGCGGGACAGGTGTCCTACGAGCAGTACTTC.

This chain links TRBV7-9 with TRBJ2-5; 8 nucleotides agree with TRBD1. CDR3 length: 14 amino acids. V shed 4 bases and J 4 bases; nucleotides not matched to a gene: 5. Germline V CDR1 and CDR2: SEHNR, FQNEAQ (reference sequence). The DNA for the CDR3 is TGTGCCAGCAGCTCACCGGGACAGGTAGAGACCCAGTACTTC. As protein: CASSSPGQVETQYF.

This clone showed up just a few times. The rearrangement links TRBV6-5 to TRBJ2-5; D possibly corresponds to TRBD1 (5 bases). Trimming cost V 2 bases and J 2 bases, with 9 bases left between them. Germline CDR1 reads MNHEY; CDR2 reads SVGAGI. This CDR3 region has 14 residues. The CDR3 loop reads CASSYGAGQETQYF. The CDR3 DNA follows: TGTGCCAGCAGTTACGGGGCAGGGCAAGAGACCCAGTACTTC.

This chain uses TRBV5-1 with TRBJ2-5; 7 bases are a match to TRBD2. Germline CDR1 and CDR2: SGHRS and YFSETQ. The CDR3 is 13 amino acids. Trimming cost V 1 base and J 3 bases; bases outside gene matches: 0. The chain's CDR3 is CASSLSGKETQYF. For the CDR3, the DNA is TGCGCCAGCAGCTTGAGCGGGAAAGAGACCCAGTACTTC.

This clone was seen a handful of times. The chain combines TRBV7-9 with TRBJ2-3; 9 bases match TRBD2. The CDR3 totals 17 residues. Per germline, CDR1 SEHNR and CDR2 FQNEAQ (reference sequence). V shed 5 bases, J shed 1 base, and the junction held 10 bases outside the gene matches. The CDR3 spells CASSPRGSGSGTDTQYF. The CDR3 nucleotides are TGTGCCAGCAGCCCCAGGGGTAGCGGGAGTGGCACAGATACGCAGTATTTT.

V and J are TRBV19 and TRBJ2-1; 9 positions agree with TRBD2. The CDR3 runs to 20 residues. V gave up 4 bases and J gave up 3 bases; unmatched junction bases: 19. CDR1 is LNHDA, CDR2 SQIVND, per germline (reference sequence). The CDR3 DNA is TGTGCCAGTAGTACCCGGGGGCAGGGCTTAGCGGGAGCCAACTACAATGAGCAGTTCTTC. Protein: CASSTRGQGLAGANYNEQFF.

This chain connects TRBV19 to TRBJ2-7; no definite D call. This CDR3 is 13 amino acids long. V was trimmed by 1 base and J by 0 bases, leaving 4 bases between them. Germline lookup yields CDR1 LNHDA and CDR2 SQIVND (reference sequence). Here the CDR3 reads CASSIASSYEQYF. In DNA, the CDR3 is TGTGCCAGTAGTATAGCCAGCTCCTACGAGCAGTACTTC.

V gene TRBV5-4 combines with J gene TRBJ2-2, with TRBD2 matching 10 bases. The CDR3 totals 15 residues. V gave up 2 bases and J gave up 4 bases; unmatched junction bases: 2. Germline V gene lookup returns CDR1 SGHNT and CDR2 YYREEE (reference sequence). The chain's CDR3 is CASSLRLAGTGELFF. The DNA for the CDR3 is TGTGCCAGCAGCTTAAGACTAGCGGGCACCGGGGAGCTGTTTTTT.

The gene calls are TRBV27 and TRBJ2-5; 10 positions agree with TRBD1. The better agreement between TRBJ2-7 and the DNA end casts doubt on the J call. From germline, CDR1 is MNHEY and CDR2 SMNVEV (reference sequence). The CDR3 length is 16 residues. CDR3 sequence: CASSRSRDRGSYEQYF. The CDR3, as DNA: TGTGCCAGCAGCCGGAGCCGGGACAGGGGCTCCTACGAGCAGTACTTC.

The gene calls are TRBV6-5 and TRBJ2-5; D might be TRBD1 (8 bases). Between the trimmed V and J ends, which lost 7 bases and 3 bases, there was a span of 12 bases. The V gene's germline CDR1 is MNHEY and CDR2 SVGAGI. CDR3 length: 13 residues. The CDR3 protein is CASKQGGEETQYF. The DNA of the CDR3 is TGTGCCAGCAAACAGGGGGGGGAAGAGACCCAGTACTTC.

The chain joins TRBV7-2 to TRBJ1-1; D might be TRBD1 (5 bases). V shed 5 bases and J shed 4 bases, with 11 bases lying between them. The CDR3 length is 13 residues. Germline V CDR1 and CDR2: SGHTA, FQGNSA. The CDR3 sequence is CASSIQGVTEAFF. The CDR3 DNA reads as TGTGCCAGCAGCATACAAGGGGTCACTGAAGCTTTCTTT. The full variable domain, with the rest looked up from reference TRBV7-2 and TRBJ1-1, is GAGVSQSPSNKVTEKGKDVELRCDPISGHTALYWYRQSLGQGLEFLIYFQGNSAPDKSGLPSDRFSAERTGGSVSTLTIQRTQQEDSAVYLCASSIQGVTEAFFGQGTRLTVV.

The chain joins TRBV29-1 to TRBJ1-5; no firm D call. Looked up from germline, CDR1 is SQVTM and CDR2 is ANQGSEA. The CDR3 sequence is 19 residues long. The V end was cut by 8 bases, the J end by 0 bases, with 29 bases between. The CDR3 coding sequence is TGCAGCCCGGCGGGCTCCTTAGCCTCCCCTATCGATAGCAATCAGCCCCAGCATTTT. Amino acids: CSPAGSLASPIDSNQPQHF.

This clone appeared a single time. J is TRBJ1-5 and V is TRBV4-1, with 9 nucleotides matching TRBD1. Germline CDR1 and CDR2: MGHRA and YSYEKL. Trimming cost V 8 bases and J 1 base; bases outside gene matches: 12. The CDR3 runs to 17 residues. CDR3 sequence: CASSPGQGGRSNQPQHF. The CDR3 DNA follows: TGCGCCAGCTCCCCGGGACAGGGAGGTAGGAGCAATCAGCCCCAGCATTTT.

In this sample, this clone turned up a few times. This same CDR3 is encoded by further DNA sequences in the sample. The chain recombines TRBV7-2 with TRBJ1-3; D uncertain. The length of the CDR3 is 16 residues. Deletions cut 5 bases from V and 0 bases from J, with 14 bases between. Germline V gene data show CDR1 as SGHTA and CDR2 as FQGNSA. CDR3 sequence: CASSLGSIYSGNTIYF. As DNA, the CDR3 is TGTGCCAGCAGCCTCGGGAGCATTTACTCTGGAAACACCATATATTTT.

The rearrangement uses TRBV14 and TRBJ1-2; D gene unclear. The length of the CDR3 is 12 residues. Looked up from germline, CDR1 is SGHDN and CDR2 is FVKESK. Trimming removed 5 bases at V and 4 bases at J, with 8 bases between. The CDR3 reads CASSWAGYGYTF. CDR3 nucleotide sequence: TGTGCCAGCAGCTGGGCAGGCTATGGCTACACCTTC. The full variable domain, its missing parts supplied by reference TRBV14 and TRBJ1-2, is EAGVTQFPSHSVIEKGQTVTLRCDPISGHDNLYWYRRVMGKEIKFLLHFVKESKQDESGMPNNRFLAERTGGTYSTLKVQPAELEDSGVYFCASSWAGYGYTFGSGTRLTVV.

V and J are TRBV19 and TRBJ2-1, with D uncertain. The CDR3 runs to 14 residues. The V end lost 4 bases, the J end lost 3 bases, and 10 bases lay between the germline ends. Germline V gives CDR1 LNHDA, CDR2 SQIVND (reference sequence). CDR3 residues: CASSSQEFYNEQFF. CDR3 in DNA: TGTGCCAGTAGTAGTCAGGAATTCTACAATGAGCAGTTCTTC.

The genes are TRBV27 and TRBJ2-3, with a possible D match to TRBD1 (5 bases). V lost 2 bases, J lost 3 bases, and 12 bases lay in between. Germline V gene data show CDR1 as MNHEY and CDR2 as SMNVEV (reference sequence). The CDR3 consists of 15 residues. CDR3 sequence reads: CASSLRQGRTDTQYF. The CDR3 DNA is TGTGCCAGCAGTTTACGTCAGGGTCGGACAGATACGCAGTATTTT.

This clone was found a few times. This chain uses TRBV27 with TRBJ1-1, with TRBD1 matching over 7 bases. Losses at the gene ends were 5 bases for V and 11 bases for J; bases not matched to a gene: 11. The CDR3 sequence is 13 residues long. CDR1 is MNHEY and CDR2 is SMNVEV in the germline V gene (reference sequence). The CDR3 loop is CASSSPDRLWAFF. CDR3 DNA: TGTGCCAGCAGTAGTCCGGACAGGCTTTGGGCTTTCTTT.

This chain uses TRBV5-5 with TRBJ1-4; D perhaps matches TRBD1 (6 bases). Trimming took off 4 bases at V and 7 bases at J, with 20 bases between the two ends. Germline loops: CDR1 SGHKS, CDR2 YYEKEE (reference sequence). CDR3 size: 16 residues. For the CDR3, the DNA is TGTGCCAGCAGCGGAATGAACAGGGATGGGGCTGAAAAACTGTTTTTT. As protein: CASSGMNRDGAEKLFF.

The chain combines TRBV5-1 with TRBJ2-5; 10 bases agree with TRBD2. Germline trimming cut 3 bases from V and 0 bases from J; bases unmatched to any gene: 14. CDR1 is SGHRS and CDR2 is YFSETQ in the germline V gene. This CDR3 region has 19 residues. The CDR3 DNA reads TGCGCCAGCAGCTCCCTCCAGGGTAGCGGGGGGTCGTACCAAGAGACCCAGTACTTC. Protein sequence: CASSSLQGSGGSYQETQYF.

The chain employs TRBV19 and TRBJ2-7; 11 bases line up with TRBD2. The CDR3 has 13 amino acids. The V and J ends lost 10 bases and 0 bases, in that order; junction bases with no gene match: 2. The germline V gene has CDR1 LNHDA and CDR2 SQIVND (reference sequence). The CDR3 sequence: CATGTSGSYEQYF. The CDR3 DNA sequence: TGTGCCACCGGGACTAGCGGCTCCTACGAGCAGTACTTC.

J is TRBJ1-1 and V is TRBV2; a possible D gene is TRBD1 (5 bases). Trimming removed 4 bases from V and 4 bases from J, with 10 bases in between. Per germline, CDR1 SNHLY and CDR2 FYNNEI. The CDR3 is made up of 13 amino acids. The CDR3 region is CASSVSGGTEAFF. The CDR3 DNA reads TGTGCCAGCAGTGTCTCGGGGGGCACTGAAGCTTTCTTT.

CDR3 residues: CASSLLAGEQFF. For the CDR3, the DNA is TGTGCCAGCAGTCTCTTGGCAGGTGAGCAGTTCTTC. This chain uses TRBV7-2 with TRBJ2-1; D remains ambiguous. V lost 6 bases and J 9 bases, leaving 12 bases between the germline ends. Germline-derived CDR1 and CDR2 are SGHTA and FQGNSA. The CDR3 contains 12 residues.

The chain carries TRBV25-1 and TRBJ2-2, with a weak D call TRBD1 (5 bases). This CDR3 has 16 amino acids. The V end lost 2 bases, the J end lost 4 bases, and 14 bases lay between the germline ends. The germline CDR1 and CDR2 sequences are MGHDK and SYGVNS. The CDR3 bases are TGTGCCAGCAGTGAAGTCAGGGCAGCTAGCACCGGGGAGCTGTTTTTT. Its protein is CASSEVRAASTGELFF.

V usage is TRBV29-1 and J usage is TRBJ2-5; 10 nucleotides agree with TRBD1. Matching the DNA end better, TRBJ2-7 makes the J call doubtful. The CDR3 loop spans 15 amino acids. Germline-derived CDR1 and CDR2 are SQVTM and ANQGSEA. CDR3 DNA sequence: TGCAGCGTCCTCTTAAGGACAGGGGGAACCTACGAGCAGTACTTC. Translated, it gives CSVLLRTGGTYEQYF.

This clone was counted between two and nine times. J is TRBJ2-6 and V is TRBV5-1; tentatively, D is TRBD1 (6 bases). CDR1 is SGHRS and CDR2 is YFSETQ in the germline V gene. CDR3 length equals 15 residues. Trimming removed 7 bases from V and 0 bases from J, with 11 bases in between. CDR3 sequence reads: CASQGQISGANVLTF. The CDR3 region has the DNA TGCGCCAGCCAGGGACAAATCTCTGGGGCCAACGTCCTGACTTTC.

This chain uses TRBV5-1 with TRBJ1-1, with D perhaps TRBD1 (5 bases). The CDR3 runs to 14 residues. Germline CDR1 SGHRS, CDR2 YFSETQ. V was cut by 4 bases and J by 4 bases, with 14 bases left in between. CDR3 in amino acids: CASSPTAGGTEAFF. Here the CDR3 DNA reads TGCGCCAGCAGCCCCACGGCGGGGGGCACTGAAGCTTTCTTT.

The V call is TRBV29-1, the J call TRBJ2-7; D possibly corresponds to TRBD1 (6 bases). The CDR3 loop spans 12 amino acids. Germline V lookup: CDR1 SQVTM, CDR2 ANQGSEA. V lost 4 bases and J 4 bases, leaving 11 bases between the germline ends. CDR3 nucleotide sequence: TGCAGCGTTGGCGCAGGGGCGTACGAGCAGTACTTC. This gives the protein CSVGAGAYEQYF.